Shown below are 13 T cell receptor beta chains from a single sample sequenced in a study of CD8 T cells in Susac syndrome. Roughly 0.5 to 1 ug RNA was reverse transcribed with random hexamers. TCRdb used MiXCR to reprocess the immunoSEQ multiplex PCR reads, holding one entry per CDR3 protein. The repertoire consists of more than 20,000 distinct CDR3 sequences, with approximately 93% occurring once and the leading ten covering approximately 0.3%. The sample was CD8+ T cells from PBMCs. These receptors were taken from a human donor in good health.

This chain connects TRBV6-2 or TRBV6-3 to TRBJ1-1; 7 nucleotides match TRBD1. Trimming cost V 6 bases and J 5 bases; bases outside gene matches: 9. The length of the CDR3 is 14 residues. The germline V gene has CDR1 MNHEY and CDR2 SVGEGT. In DNA, the CDR3 is TGTGCCAGCAGACTAAACAGGGGTTGGACTGAAGCTTTCTTT. It specifies CASRLNRGWTEAFF.

CDR3 bases: TGTGCCAGCTGGCCGCTAGCGGGGGAGAGCACAGATACGCAGTATTTT. Protein: CASWPLAGESTDTQYF. The V and J genes are TRBV27 and TRBJ2-3; 10 bases fit TRBD2. The CDR3 extends over 16 amino acids. Germline values: CDR1 MNHEY, CDR2 SMNVEV (reference sequence). Unmatched junction bases numbered 8, after V lost 8 bases and J lost 0 bases.

The CDR3 DNA reads TGTGCCAGCAGCTCCGTGGGCCCTGAAGCTTTCTTT. Its translation: CASSSVGPEAFF. V gene TRBV5-6 combines with J gene TRBJ1-1; no definite D call. This CDR3 is 12 amino acids long. V was pared by 3 bases and J by 6 bases, with 9 bases between. The V gene's germline CDR1 is SGHDT and CDR2 YYEEEE.

The V gene is TRBV7-9, the J gene TRBJ2-7; D call uncertain. Germline CDR1 SEHNR, CDR2 FQNEAQ (reference sequence). CDR3 length: 13 residues. V was pared by 6 bases and J by 6 bases, with 15 bases between. For the CDR3, the DNA is TGTGCCAGCAGACCGGGCATCCTACGCGAGCAGTACTTC. It translates to CASRPGILREQYF.

The chain links TRBV5-5 to TRBJ2-7; D gene unclear. V was pared by 0 bases and J by 0 bases, with 13 bases between. The germline V gene encodes CDR1 SGHKS and CDR2 YYEKEE (reference sequence). The CDR3 loop spans 16 amino acids. Written as DNA, the CDR3 is TGTGCCAGCAGCTTGGGGCGCTCCCTGAGCTCCTACGAGCAGTACTTC. It encodes CASSLGRSLSSYEQYF. Full variable domain (outside the CDR3, taken from reference TRBV5-5 and TRBJ2-7): DAGVTQSPTHLIKTRGQQVTLRCSPISGHKSVSWYQQVLGQGPQFIFQYYEKEERGRGNFPDRFSARQFPNYSSELNVNALLLGDSALYLCASSLGRSLSSYEQYFGPGTRLTVT.

The chain combines TRBV18 with TRBJ2-7; TRBD1 agrees at 7 bases. Germline CDR1 and CDR2: KGHSH and LQKENI. This CDR3 has 15 residues. J gave up 4 bases and V 4 bases, and 10 bases lay outside the gene matches. The CDR3 nucleotides read TGTGCCAGCTCACTGGACAGGTACGGGTCGTACGAGCAGTACTTC. This translates into CASSLDRYGSYEQYF.

The chain has TRBV7-9 and TRBJ1-2; D may be TRBD1 (6 bases). V dropped 1 base and J dropped 2 bases, with 17 bases sitting between them. The CDR3 runs to 17 residues. Germline V gives CDR1 SEHNR, CDR2 FQNEAQ (reference sequence). The chain's CDR3 is CASSLGDPRGQNYGYTF. The CDR3 nucleotides are TGTGCCAGCAGCTTAGGGGACCCCAGGGGCCAGAACTATGGCTACACCTTC.

The V call is TRBV7-8, the J call TRBJ1-4; D is uncertain. Germline V gene sequence: CDR1 SGHVS, CDR2 FQNEAQ. The V end was cut by 0 bases, the J end by 5 bases, with 10 bases between. This CDR3 contains 15 residues. CDR3 region: CASSLAVAGNEKLFF. CDR3 bases: TGTGCCAGCAGCTTAGCAGTAGCGGGGAATGAAAAACTGTTTTTT. Full variable domain (remainder filled in from reference TRBV7-8 and TRBJ1-4): GAGVSQSPRYKVAKRGQDVALRCDPISGHVSLFWYQQALGQGPEFLTYFQNEAQLDKSGLPSDRFFAERPEGSVSTLKIQRTQQEDSAVYLCASSLAVAGNEKLFFGSGTQLSVL.

The chain carries TRBV11-3 and TRBJ1-1; D not certain. This CDR3 spans 14 amino acids. The V and J ends lost 2 bases and 1 base respectively, with 8 bases between them. Germline V gene data show CDR1 as SGHNT and CDR2 as YENEEA. This CDR3 is CASSLQEENTEAFF. The CDR3 coding sequence is TGTGCCAGCAGCTTACAAGAGGAGAACACTGAAGCTTTCTTT.

The rearrangement joins TRBV6-5 to TRBJ1-3; tentatively, D is TRBD1 (5 bases). V was shortened by 0 bases and J by 7 bases, with 16 bases between the two germline ends. The length of the CDR3 is 16 residues. Germline V gives CDR1 MNHEY, CDR2 SVGAGI. CDR3 loop: CASSYSEPPKGNTIYF. The CDR3 DNA sequence: TGTGCCAGCAGTTACTCGGAGCCACCTAAGGGGAACACCATATATTTT.

The rearrangement joins TRBV12-3 or TRBV12-4 to TRBJ2-2; D ambiguous. CDR3 size: 15 residues. The V and J ends lost 3 bases and 0 bases respectively, with 8 bases between them. CDR3: CASSFGDANTGELFF. The CDR3 DNA is TGTGCCAGCAGTTTCGGAGACGCGAACACCGGGGAGCTGTTTTTT.

The genes are TRBV6-5 and TRBJ2-6; D possibly corresponds to TRBD2 (5 bases). The CDR3 sequence is 17 residues long. CDR1 is MNHEY and CDR2 is SVGAGI in the germline V gene. The germline V and J ends were trimmed by 0 bases and 4 bases, with 13 bases remaining between them. The chain's CDR3 is CASSYSEVHGGANVLTF. In DNA form, the CDR3 reads TGTGCCAGCAGTTACTCGGAGGTCCACGGGGGGGCCAACGTCCTGACTTTC.

V and J are TRBV6-2 or TRBV6-3 and TRBJ2-1; TRBD1 matches 8 bases. The length of the CDR3 is 15 residues. CDR1 MNHEY and CDR2 SVGEGT come from the germline V gene. After removal of 5 bases from V and 3 bases from J, the junction contained 6 bases not matched to a gene. CDR3 bases: TGTGCCAGCAGTCCCGCAGGGGGCCACTACAATGAGCAGTTCTTC. Its protein is CASSPAGGHYNEQFF.